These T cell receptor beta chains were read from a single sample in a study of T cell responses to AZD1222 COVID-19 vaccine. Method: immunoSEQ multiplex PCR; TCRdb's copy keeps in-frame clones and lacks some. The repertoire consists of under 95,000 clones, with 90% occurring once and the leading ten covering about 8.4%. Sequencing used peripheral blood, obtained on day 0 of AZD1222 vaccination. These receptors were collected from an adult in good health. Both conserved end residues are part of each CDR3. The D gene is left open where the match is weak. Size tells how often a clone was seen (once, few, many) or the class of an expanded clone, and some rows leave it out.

CASAQGLMNTEAFF	TGTGCCAGCGCGCAGGGGCTGATGAACACTGAAGCTTTCTTT	TRBV9	-	TRBJ1-1	-
CASSLGLYGEKLFF	TGTGCCAGCAGCCTGGGTCTCTATGGTGAAAAACTGTTTTTT	TRBV9	few	TRBJ1-4	-
CASRNTAYEQYF	TGTGCCAGCAGGAACACAGCTTACGAGCAGTACTTC	TRBV6-5	-	TRBJ2-7	-
CASSLGRGYTGELFF	TGCGCCAGCAGCTTGGGACGGGGGTACACCGGGGAGCTGTTTTTT	TRBV5-1	-	TRBJ2-2	-
CASSLGGTGTQETQYF	TGTGCTAGCAGCTTAGGTGGGACAGGGACTCAAGAGACCCAGTACTTC	TRBV7-7	-	TRBJ2-5	TRBD1
CASSLSTGGTGELFF	TGCGCCAGCAGCTTGAGCACAGGGGGCACCGGGGAGCTGTTTTTT	TRBV5-1	once	TRBJ2-2	TRBD1
CASSDTAVGEGAQYF	TGTGCCAGCAGTGATACGGCAGTCGGGGAGGGGGCCCAGTACTTC	TRBV2	-	TRBJ2-5	-
CASSSERDQPQHF	TGTGCCAGCAGCTCCGAACGGGATCAGCCCCAGCATTTT	TRBV7-9	-	TRBJ1-5	-
CASSLTGTYEQYF	TGTGCCAGCAGCTTGACAGGGACTTACGAGCAGTACTTC	TRBV5-8	-	TRBJ2-7	-
CATSRVKRWLYEQYF	TGTGCCACCAGCAGAGTAAAAAGATGGCTGTACGAGCAGTACTTC	TRBV15	-	TRBJ2-7	-
CASTPEGRATDTQYF	TGTGCCAGCACCCCAGAGGGGAGGGCCACAGATACGCAGTATTTT	TRBV6-5	-	TRBJ2-3	TRBD2